A single sample gave rise to the 22 T cell receptor beta chains below, sequenced in a study of T-cell reconstitution after alpha-beta-depleted transplantation in children. Preparation of the TCRbeta library used unique molecular identifiers. TCRdb reprocessed the PCR reads via MiXCR and lists one record per CDR3 protein. This table has hundreds of thousands of distinct CDR3 sequences, 10% to 15% appearing once. This material consisted of PBMCs, taken before TCRalphabeta/CD19-depleted stem cell transplant. All receptors come from a girl aged 2-10 years with congenital amegakaryocytic thrombocytopenia, due to receive a stem cell transplant.

The chain couples TRBV5-1 to TRBJ2-1; D unresolved. V lost 4 bases and J 2 bases, leaving 16 bases between the germline ends. Germline CDR1 SGHRS, CDR2 YFSETQ. The CDR3 contains 16 residues. CDR3 nucleotide sequence: TGCGCCAGCAGCGCCGGTCTGGGTTATACCTACAATGAGCAGTTCTTC. Its translation is CASSAGLGYTYNEQFF.

The J gene is TRBJ2-5, the V gene TRBV7-9; TRBD1 matches at 8 bases. The junction had 6 bases not matched to a gene; V was cut back by 5 bases and J by 4 bases. The V gene's germline CDR1 is SEHNR and CDR2 FQNEAQ (reference sequence). This CDR3 has 14 residues. The CDR3 DNA reads as TGTGCCAGCAGCATTGGACAGGGACGAGAGACCCAGTACTTC. It encodes CASSIGQGRETQYF.

This clonotype was detected only a few times. J is TRBJ2-5 and V is TRBV3-1, with 7 bases that match TRBD1. V lost 6 bases, J lost 2 bases, and 21 bases stayed unmatched. The length of the CDR3 is 19 residues. CDR1 and CDR2 from the germline V gene are LGHDT and YNNKEL (reference sequence). The CDR3 DNA reads as TGTGCCAGCAGGCCGACGCCGGGACAGAAAGCTCTGAAACAAGAGACCCAGTACTTC. This sequence encodes CASRPTPGQKALKQETQYF.

This clonotype occurred many times. This chain links TRBV12-3 or TRBV12-4 with TRBJ2-4; 9 bases are a match to TRBD1. This CDR3 comprises 12 residues. J was trimmed by 9 bases and V by 10 bases; bases with no gene match: 7. The CDR3 protein is CATGQGTGIQYF. CDR3 in DNA: TGTGCCACAGGACAGGGGACGGGCATTCAGTACTTC.

This clonotype occurred many times. The chain joins TRBV21-1 to TRBJ2-5; the table's TRBD1 call for D was not verified on the DNA. TRBV21-1 is labeled a pseudogene. CDR3 length: 15 residues. CDR3 amino acids: CASSKHRGYQETQYF. CDR3 nucleotides: TGTGCCAGCAGCAAGCACAGGGGATACCAAGAGACCCAGTACTTC.

This clonotype has at least ten counts. The chain uses TRBV6-5 and TRBJ2-1; 7 positions agree with TRBD2. In germline, CDR1 is MNHEY, CDR2 SVGAGI. The CDR3 totals 15 residues. V lost 6 bases to trimming and J lost 5 bases; unmatched junction nucleotides: 10. The CDR3 nucleotides are TGTGCCAGCAGACCCCCAGGCGGGAGCGACAATGAGCAGTTCTTC. Encoded protein: CASRPPGGSDNEQFF.

This clonotype was seen many times. This chain uses TRBV20-1 with TRBJ2-7, with D tentatively TRBD2 (6 bases). The germline V and J ends were trimmed by 5 bases and 4 bases, with 36 bases remaining between them. The length of the CDR3 is 20 residues. The germline V gene encodes CDR1 DFQATT and CDR2 SNEGSKA (reference sequence). The CDR3 DNA reads as TGCAGTGCTGCAACCCTGCCGGGACCCAATCCCATTAGCGGATCTTACGAGCAGTACTTC. Amino acid sequence: CSAATLPGPNPISGSYEQYF.

This clonotype has just a few counts. The chain uses TRBV20-1 and TRBJ2-2; 8 nucleotides align to TRBD2. Germline V lookup: CDR1 DFQATT, CDR2 SNEGSKA (reference sequence). V was pared by 4 bases and J by 3 bases, with 10 bases of the junction left unmatched. This CDR3 comprises 16 residues. The DNA of the CDR3 is TGCAGTGCTATGGAAAGTAGCGGGACCTACACCGGGGAGCTGTTTTTT. It yields the protein CSAMESSGTYTGELFF.

This clonotype appeared a few times. The chain uses TRBV10-3 and TRBJ2-7, with 10 bases identical to TRBD2. The V gene end was trimmed by 2 bases and the J gene end by 3 bases; junction bases not matched to a gene: 1. Germline lookup yields CDR1 ENHRY and CDR2 SYGVKD. CDR3 length: 14 residues. The CDR3 DNA reads as TGTGCCATCAGTGAGACTAGCGGGAACTACGAGCAGTACTTC. Protein sequence: CAISETSGNYEQYF.

Here the CDR3 reads CASSPMTSGGQFF. In nucleotides, the CDR3 is TGTGCCAGCAGTCCGATGACTAGTGGCGGGCAGTTCTTC. The gene calls are TRBV12-3 or TRBV12-4 and TRBJ2-1; a possible D gene is TRBD2 (6 bases). V was trimmed by 5 bases and J by 12 bases, leaving 17 bases between them. The CDR3 is 13 amino acids.

This clonotype was seen only a few times. The rearrangement uses TRBV28 and TRBJ1-5; D gene unclear. The V and J ends lost 5 bases and 7 bases respectively, with 27 bases between them. CDR1 MDHEN and CDR2 SYDVKM come from the germline V gene. The CDR3 has 18 residues. As DNA, the CDR3 is TGTGCCAGCAGTCCAATAACCTCGGCCCTTAGTAAGGGCCAGCCCCAGCATTTT. This gives the protein CASSPITSALSKGQPQHF.

This clonotype was picked up many times. The chain is built from TRBV5-6 and TRBJ2-5; D may be TRBD2 (5 bases). The CDR3 spans 16 residues. Trimming removed 6 bases at V and 3 bases at J, with 21 bases between. Germline assignment: CDR1 SGHDT and CDR2 YYEEEE. CDR3 DNA sequence: TGTGCCAGCACTCGCGTCGAGTATAGCGCGAAAGAGACCCAGTACTTC. As protein: CASTRVEYSAKETQYF.

The chain uses TRBV5-1 and TRBJ2-5; D not resolved. V was clipped by 7 bases and J by 1 base, with 2 bases between them. CDR1 is SGHRS and CDR2 is YFSETQ in the germline V gene. The CDR3 sequence is 10 residues long. CDR3 region: CASVQETQYF. CDR3 in DNA: TGCGCCAGCGTCCAAGAGACCCAGTACTTC.

This clonotype was counted many times. The chain is built from TRBV5-8 and TRBJ2-5; D unresolved. The CDR3 totals 14 residues. V was pared by 4 bases and J by 1 base, with 11 bases between. Germline V gene lookup returns CDR1 SGHTS and CDR2 YDEGEE. The DNA of the CDR3 is TGTGCCAGCAGCCCCGCACAGATCCAAGAGACCCAGTACTTC. Residues: CASSPAQIQETQYF.

This clonotype was seen only a few times. V usage is TRBV5-1 and J usage is TRBJ1-1; perhaps TRBD1 as D (5 bases). The CDR3 has 17 amino acids. Trimming took off 0 bases at V and 3 bases at J, with 18 bases between the two ends. Germline V gives CDR1 SGHRS, CDR2 YFSETQ. The CDR3 bases are TGCGCCAGCAGCTTGGCCCTGGGGACTCCCTTAGACACTGAAGCTTTCTTT. This gives the protein CASSLALGTPLDTEAFF.

The rearrangement links TRBV7-2 to TRBJ2-7, with 8 positions matching TRBD1. Germline values: CDR1 SGHTA, CDR2 FQGNSA. J gave up 5 bases and V 5 bases, and 11 bases lay outside the gene matches. The CDR3 has 15 residues. The CDR3 nucleotides are TGTGCCAGCAGCCCGAGGACAGGGTGGAGCCACGAGCAGTACTTC. Protein sequence: CASSPRTGWSHEQYF.

In this sample, this clonotype turned up many times. The J gene is TRBJ2-3, the V gene TRBV12-3 or TRBV12-4; D is unclear. CDR3 size: 15 residues. V was shortened by 5 bases and J by 0 bases, with 12 bases between the two germline ends. The CDR3 is CASSPTRSSTDTQYF. The CDR3 DNA follows: TGTGCCAGCAGTCCGACACGCTCTAGCACAGATACGCAGTATTTT.

This clonotype appeared many times. The chain carries TRBV12-3 or TRBV12-4 and TRBJ2-5, with D perhaps matching TRBD1 or TRBD2 (5 bases each). The V gene lost 5 bases and the J gene lost 3 bases, with 10 bases spanning the gap. The CDR3 consists of 13 residues. The CDR3 is CASSPGAEETQYF. The CDR3 bases are TGTGCCAGCAGTCCCGGGGCCGAAGAGACCCAGTACTTC.

This clonotype has ten or more counts. The chain employs TRBV20-1 and TRBJ2-3; 8 nucleotides align to TRBD2. Germline CDR1 DFQATT, CDR2 SNEGSKA (reference sequence). Unmatched junction bases numbered 3, after V lost 1 base and J lost 0 bases. The CDR3 is 15 amino acids. The CDR3 loop is CSARGAGVSTDTQYF. The CDR3 DNA sequence: TGCAGTGCTAGAGGAGCGGGAGTGAGCACAGATACGCAGTATTTT.

The chain combines TRBV5-6 with TRBJ2-2, with TRBD2 as a possible D gene (6 bases). Germline V gives CDR1 SGHDT, CDR2 YYEEEE. CDR3 length equals 14 residues. Between the trimmed V and J ends, which lost 5 bases and 5 bases, there was a span of 13 bases. In nucleotides, the CDR3 is TGTGCCAGCAGTCGGGGGAGTGGGACCGGGGAGCTGTTTTTT. This translates into CASSRGSGTGELFF.

The gene calls are TRBV20-1 and TRBJ2-2, with 14 bases that match TRBD2. The V gene's germline CDR1 is DFQATT and CDR2 SNEGSKA (reference sequence). The CDR3 contains 17 residues. V lost 7 bases to trimming and J lost 3 bases; unmatched junction nucleotides: 10. The CDR3 is CSVPGTSGSVYTGELFF. In DNA, the CDR3 is TGCAGTGTCCCCGGGACTAGCGGGAGTGTTTACACCGGGGAGCTGTTTTTT.

This clonotype was observed at least ten times. The limits of the CDR3 on the DNA are not certain, so only TCRdb's listed CDR3 is given. J is TRBJ2-7 and V is TRBV5-1; the D call in the table, TRBD2, was not verified against the DNA. The V gene's germline CDR1 is SGHRS and CDR2 YFSETQ. The CDR3 is 15 amino acids in total, end residues counted. CDR3 loop: CASSTSTSGISEQYF.